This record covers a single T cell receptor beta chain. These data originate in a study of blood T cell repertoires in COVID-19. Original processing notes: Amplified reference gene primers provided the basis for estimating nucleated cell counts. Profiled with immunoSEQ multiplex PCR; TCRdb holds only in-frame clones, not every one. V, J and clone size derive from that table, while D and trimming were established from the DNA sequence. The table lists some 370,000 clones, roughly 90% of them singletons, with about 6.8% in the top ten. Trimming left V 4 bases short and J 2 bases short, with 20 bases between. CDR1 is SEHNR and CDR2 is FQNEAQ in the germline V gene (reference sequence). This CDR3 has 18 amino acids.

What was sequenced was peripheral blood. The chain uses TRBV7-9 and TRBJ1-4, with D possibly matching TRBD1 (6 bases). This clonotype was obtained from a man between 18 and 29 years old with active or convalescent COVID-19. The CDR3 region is CASSSQRGRVTTNEKLFF. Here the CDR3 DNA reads TGTGCCAGCAGCTCCCAGCGGGGGCGGGTTACTACTAATGAAAAACTGTTTTTT. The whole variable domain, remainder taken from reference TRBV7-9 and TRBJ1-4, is DTGVSQNPRHKITKRGQNVTFRCDPISEHNRLYWYRQTLGQGPEFLTYFQNEAQLEKSRLLSDRFSAERPKGSFSTLEIQRTEQGDSAMYLCASSSQRGRVTTNEKLFFGSGTQLSVL.